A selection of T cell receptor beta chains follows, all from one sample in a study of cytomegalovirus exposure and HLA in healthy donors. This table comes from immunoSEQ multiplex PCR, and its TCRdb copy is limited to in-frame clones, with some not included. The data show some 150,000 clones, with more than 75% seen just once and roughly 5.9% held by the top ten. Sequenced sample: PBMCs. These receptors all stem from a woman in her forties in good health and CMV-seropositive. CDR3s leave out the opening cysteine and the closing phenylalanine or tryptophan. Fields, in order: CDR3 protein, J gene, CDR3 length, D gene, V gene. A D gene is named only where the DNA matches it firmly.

ASSLGQSYGYT | TRBJ1-2 | 11 | TRBD1 | TRBV6-1
ASSYSSTGDQPQH | TRBJ1-5 | 13 | NA | TRBV6-6
ATSRDLVQGSTNEKLF | TRBJ1-4 | 16 | NA | TRBV15
ASSMTGIQETQY | TRBJ2-5 | 12 | NA | TRBV7-7
ATLGRGSNTQY | TRBJ2-3 | 11 | TRBD2 | TRBV2
ASSRTGDLSYNEQF | TRBJ2-1 | 14 | TRBD1 | TRBV19
ASSPKSGEANYGYT | TRBJ1-2 | 14 | NA | TRBV4-1
ASSTRGARADTQY | TRBJ2-3 | 13 | NA | TRBV4-1
ASSLALSPGELF | TRBJ2-2 | 12 | NA | TRBV11-2
ASSPGIAGTGELF | TRBJ2-2 | 13 | TRBD2 | TRBV5-4
ASSFSSYGYT | TRBJ1-2 | 10 | NA | TRBV5-6
ASSLREGRYEQY | TRBJ2-7 | 12 | TRBD2 | TRBV5-1
ASTRLAGVCEQF | TRBJ2-1 | 12 | TRBD2 | TRBV7-9
ASSRGQGPSYEQY | TRBJ2-7 | 13 | TRBD1 | TRBV6-5
ASSLGVRGGQGGNMGLREKLF | TRBJ1-4 | 21 | TRBD1 | TRBV28
ATSDGGRETQY | TRBJ2-5 | 11 | TRBD2 | TRBV15
ASSIIPGGHSGNTIY | TRBJ1-3 | 15 | NA | TRBV19
ASSETSGNVETQY | TRBJ2-5 | 13 | TRBD2 | TRBV14
ASAWGANTGELF | TRBJ2-2 | 12 | NA | TRBV6-6
ASSKGTSGRALGTDTQY | TRBJ2-3 | 17 | TRBD2 | TRBV5-1
ATKGQGYGYT | TRBJ1-2 | 10 | TRBD1 | TRBV27
ASSESLTPEETQY | TRBJ2-5 | 13 | NA | TRBV25-1
ASSSGTGELF | TRBJ2-2 | 10 | NA | TRBV9
ASSQGTGNEQF | TRBJ2-1 | 11 | TRBD1 | TRBV6-4
ASSSPGLAGSSEQF | TRBJ2-1 | 14 | TRBD2 | TRBV5-1
ASTTWAGTQETQY | TRBJ2-5 | 13 | NA | TRBV5-1
ASSSGSNYGYT | TRBJ1-2 | 11 | NA | TRBV5-4
ASSLGAGYQPQH | TRBJ1-5 | 12 | NA | TRBV19
ASSYSAGTRGNTIY | TRBJ1-3 | 14 | NA | TRBV6-5
ASSLLREVGEQF | TRBJ2-1 | 12 | TRBD2 | TRBV7-8
ASSPGQGGTEAF | TRBJ1-1 | 12 | TRBD1 | TRBV2
ASSYSSRWNTEAF | TRBJ1-1 | 13 | NA | TRBV6-6
ASSLGGRSSYNEQF | TRBJ2-1 | 14 | NA | TRBV7-8
ASSQGRGGYT | TRBJ1-2 | 10 | NA | TRBV28
ASSPRQDHEQY | TRBJ2-7 | 11 | NA | TRBV18
ASMAQGNTEAF | TRBJ1-1 | 11 | NA | TRBV2
ATSRDTKQTLQFHGYT | TRBJ1-2 | 16 | NA | TRBV15
ASSAGTGNEKLF | TRBJ1-4 | 12 | TRBD1 | TRBV18
ASSPQLAGSETQY | TRBJ2-5 | 13 | TRBD2 | TRBV11-2
ASSLAEREAQGEQY | TRBJ2-7 | 14 | TRBD2 | TRBV5-4
ASSASGTGGFSRGYT | TRBJ1-2 | 15 | TRBD1 | TRBV2
ASSPQGLRETQY | TRBJ2-5 | 12 | NA | TRBV5-1
ASSQRTGWNTEAF | TRBJ1-1 | 13 | TRBD1 | TRBV5-1
AWSRREGYEQY | TRBJ2-7 | 11 | TRBD2 | TRBV30
ASSRPTSGPHAPIYEQY | TRBJ2-7 | 17 | TRBD2 | TRBV5-1